A single sample is the source of the 4 T cell receptor beta chains below, sequenced in a study of blood T cells in healthy people across ages. It was with a sample-barcoded 5' primer and a J-beta primer mix that a second PCR of roughly 7 to 12 cycles was run. TCRdb re-called the 5' RACE reads through MiXCR, storing one row per CDR3 protein. The sample consists of some 920,000 distinct CDR3 sequences, about 53% of them appearing once. The sample comprised blood. The receptors were gathered from a woman aged 55-70 years in good health.

The chain uses TRBV7-9 and TRBJ1-1; D remains unclear. Between the trimmed V and J ends, which lost 7 bases and 5 bases, there was a span of 11 bases. Germline loops: CDR1 SEHNR, CDR2 FQNEAQ (reference sequence). This CDR3 has 12 amino acids. CDR3 DNA: TGTGCCAGCACCTCCATTTTAACTGAAGCTTTCTTT. Residues: CASTSILTEAFF.

The rearrangement joins TRBV7-2 to TRBJ2-7; D might be TRBD1 (7 bases). V lost 8 bases, J lost 0 bases, and 11 bases lay in between. In germline, CDR1 is SGHTA, CDR2 FQGNSA. CDR3 length equals 13 residues. The CDR3 DNA reads as TGTGCCAGCGCAGGGGGGTTCTCCTACGAGCAGTACTTC. Its protein product is CASAGGFSYEQYF.

The chain couples TRBV28 to TRBJ2-7; TRBD2 might be the D (6 bases). The germline V gene encodes CDR1 MDHEN and CDR2 SYDVKM. The CDR3 is 13 residues long. The germline V and J ends were trimmed by 10 bases and 4 bases, with 17 bases remaining between them. The CDR3 DNA reads TGTGCCACCCGCGGGGACTTAATTTACGAGCAGTACTTC. Translation: CATRGDLIYEQYF.

The rearrangement uses TRBV6-6 and TRBJ2-7; D is undetermined. This CDR3 is 14 amino acids long. Germline V CDR1 and CDR2: MNHNY, SVGAGI (reference sequence). V lost 2 bases to trimming and J lost 1 base, with 9 bases between them. The CDR3 region has the DNA TGTGCCAGCAGTTACCCCGGGCCTTCCTACGAGCAGTACTTC. This sequence encodes CASSYPGPSYEQYF.